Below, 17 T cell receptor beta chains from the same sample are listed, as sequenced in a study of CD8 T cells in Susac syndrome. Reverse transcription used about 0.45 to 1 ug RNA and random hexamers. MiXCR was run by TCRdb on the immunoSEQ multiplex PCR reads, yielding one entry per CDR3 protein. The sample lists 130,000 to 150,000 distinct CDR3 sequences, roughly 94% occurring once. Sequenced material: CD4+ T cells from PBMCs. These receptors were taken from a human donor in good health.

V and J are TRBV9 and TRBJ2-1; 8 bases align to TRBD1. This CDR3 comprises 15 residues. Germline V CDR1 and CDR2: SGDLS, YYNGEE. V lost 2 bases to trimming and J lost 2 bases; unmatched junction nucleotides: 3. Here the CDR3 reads CASSVNRGAYNEQFF. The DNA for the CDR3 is TGTGCCAGCAGCGTCAACAGGGGGGCCTACAATGAGCAGTTCTTC.

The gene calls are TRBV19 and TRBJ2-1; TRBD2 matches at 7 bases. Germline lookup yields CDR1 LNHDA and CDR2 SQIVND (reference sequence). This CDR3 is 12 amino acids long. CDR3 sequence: CACWGGNNEQFF. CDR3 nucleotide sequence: TGTGCGTGCTGGGGGGGGAACAATGAGCAGTTCTTC.

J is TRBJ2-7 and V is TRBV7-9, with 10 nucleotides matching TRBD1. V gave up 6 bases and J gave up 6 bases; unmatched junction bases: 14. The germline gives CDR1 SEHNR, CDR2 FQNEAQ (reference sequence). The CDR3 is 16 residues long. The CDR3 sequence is CASSSDRGRVLSEQYF. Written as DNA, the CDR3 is TGTGCCAGCAGTTCCGACAGGGGGCGCGTTTTAAGCGAGCAGTACTTC.

The CDR3 sequence is CASSEGGRTDTQYF. The CDR3 nucleotides read TGCGCCAGCAGCGAGGGGGGTCGCACAGATACGCAGTATTTT. This chain joins TRBV5-1 and TRBJ2-3; either TRBD1 or TRBD2 may fit D (6 bases each). This CDR3 is 14 amino acids long. Trimming pared 4 bases from V and 1 base from J, leaving 10 bases between. Germline V gene sequence: CDR1 SGHRS, CDR2 YFSETQ.

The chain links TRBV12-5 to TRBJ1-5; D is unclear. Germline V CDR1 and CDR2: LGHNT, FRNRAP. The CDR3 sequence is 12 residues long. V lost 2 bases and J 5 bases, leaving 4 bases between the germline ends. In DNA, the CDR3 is TGTGCTAGTGGTTTGATCGATCAGCCCCAGCATTTT. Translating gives CASGLIDQPQHF.

CDR3 sequence (DNA): TGCAGCGTTATCATGCCCAAGGGAAGTGTCTCCTACAATGAGCAGTTCTTC. It is translated as CSVIMPKGSVSYNEQFF. V is TRBV29-1 and J is TRBJ2-1; no clear D. The germline V and J ends were trimmed by 5 bases and 0 bases, with 20 bases remaining between them. The CDR3 is 17 amino acids. The germline V gene has CDR1 SQVTM and CDR2 ANQGSEA.

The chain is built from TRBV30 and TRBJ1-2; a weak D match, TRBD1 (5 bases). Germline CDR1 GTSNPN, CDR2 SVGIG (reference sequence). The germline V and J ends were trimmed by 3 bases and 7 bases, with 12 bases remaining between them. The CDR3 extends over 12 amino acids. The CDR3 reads CAWSLQGSGYTF. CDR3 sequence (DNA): TGTGCCTGGAGCCTCCAGGGATCTGGCTACACCTTC.

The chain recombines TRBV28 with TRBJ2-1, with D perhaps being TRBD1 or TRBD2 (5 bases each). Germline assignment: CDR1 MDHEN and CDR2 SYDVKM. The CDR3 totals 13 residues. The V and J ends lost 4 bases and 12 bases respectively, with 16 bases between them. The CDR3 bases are TGTGCCAGCAGTTGGGGCCATCTGGGGGTGCAGTTCTTC. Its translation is CASSWGHLGVQFF.

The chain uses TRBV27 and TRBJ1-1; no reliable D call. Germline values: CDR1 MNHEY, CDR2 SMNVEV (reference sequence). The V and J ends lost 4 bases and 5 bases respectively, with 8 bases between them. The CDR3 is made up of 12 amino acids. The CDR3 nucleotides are TGTGCCAGCAGTTCGGTCGGAACTGAAGCTTTCTTT. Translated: CASSSVGTEAFF.

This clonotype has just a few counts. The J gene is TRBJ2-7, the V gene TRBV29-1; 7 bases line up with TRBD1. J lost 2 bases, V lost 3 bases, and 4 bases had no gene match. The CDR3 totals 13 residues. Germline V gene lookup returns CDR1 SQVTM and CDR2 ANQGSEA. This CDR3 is CSVEGQGAYEQYF. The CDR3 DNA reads TGCAGCGTTGAGGGGCAGGGGGCCTACGAGCAGTACTTC.

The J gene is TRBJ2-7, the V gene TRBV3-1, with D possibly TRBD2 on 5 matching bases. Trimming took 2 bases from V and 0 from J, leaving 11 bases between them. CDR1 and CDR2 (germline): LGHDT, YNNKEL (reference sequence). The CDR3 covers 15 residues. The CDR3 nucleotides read TGTGCCAGCAGCCAAACTGGGAGAAGCTCCTACGAGCAGTACTTC. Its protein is CASSQTGRSSYEQYF.

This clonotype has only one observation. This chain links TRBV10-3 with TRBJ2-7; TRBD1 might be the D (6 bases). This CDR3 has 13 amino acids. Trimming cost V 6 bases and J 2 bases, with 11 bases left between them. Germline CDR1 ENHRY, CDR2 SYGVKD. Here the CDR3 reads CAISAGQPYEQYF. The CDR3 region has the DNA TGTGCCATCAGCGCCGGACAGCCCTACGAGCAGTACTTC.

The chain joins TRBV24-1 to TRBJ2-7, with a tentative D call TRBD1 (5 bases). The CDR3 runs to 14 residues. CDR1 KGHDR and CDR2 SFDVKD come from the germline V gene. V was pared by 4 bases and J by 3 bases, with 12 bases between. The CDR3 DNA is TGTGCCACCAGTGACTCGACAGCAGGCTACGAGCAGTACTTC. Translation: CATSDSTAGYEQYF.

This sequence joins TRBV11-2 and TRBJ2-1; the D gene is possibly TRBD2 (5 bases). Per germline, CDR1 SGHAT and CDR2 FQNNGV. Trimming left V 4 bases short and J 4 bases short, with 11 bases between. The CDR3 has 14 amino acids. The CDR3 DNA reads TGTGCCAGCAGCTCCGGAGGAGAATACAATGAGCAGTTCTTC. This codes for CASSSGGEYNEQFF.

The CDR3 DNA sequence: TGCGCCAGCAGCAGACAGCGCAACTACGAGCAGTACTTC. Protein sequence: CASSRQRNYEQYF. The rearrangement links TRBV5-1 to TRBJ2-7, with D perhaps TRBD1 (5 bases). The CDR3 runs 13 residues. The germline gives CDR1 SGHRS, CDR2 YFSETQ. Trimming left V 4 bases short and J 3 bases short, with 11 bases between.

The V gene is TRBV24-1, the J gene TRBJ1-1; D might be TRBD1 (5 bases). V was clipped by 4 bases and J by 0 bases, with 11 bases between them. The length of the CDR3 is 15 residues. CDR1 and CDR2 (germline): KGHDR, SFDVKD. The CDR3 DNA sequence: TGTGCCACCAGTGAGGGGGGTACTATGAACACTGAAGCTTTCTTT. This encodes CATSEGGTMNTEAFF.

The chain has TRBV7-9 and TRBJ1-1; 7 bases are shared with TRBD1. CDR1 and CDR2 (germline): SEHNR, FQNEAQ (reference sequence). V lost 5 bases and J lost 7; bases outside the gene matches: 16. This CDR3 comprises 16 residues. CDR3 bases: TGTGCCAGCAGCCCTTTGCAGGGGGTGGAAGCCGTTGAAGCTTTCTTT. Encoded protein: CASSPLQGVEAVEAFF.